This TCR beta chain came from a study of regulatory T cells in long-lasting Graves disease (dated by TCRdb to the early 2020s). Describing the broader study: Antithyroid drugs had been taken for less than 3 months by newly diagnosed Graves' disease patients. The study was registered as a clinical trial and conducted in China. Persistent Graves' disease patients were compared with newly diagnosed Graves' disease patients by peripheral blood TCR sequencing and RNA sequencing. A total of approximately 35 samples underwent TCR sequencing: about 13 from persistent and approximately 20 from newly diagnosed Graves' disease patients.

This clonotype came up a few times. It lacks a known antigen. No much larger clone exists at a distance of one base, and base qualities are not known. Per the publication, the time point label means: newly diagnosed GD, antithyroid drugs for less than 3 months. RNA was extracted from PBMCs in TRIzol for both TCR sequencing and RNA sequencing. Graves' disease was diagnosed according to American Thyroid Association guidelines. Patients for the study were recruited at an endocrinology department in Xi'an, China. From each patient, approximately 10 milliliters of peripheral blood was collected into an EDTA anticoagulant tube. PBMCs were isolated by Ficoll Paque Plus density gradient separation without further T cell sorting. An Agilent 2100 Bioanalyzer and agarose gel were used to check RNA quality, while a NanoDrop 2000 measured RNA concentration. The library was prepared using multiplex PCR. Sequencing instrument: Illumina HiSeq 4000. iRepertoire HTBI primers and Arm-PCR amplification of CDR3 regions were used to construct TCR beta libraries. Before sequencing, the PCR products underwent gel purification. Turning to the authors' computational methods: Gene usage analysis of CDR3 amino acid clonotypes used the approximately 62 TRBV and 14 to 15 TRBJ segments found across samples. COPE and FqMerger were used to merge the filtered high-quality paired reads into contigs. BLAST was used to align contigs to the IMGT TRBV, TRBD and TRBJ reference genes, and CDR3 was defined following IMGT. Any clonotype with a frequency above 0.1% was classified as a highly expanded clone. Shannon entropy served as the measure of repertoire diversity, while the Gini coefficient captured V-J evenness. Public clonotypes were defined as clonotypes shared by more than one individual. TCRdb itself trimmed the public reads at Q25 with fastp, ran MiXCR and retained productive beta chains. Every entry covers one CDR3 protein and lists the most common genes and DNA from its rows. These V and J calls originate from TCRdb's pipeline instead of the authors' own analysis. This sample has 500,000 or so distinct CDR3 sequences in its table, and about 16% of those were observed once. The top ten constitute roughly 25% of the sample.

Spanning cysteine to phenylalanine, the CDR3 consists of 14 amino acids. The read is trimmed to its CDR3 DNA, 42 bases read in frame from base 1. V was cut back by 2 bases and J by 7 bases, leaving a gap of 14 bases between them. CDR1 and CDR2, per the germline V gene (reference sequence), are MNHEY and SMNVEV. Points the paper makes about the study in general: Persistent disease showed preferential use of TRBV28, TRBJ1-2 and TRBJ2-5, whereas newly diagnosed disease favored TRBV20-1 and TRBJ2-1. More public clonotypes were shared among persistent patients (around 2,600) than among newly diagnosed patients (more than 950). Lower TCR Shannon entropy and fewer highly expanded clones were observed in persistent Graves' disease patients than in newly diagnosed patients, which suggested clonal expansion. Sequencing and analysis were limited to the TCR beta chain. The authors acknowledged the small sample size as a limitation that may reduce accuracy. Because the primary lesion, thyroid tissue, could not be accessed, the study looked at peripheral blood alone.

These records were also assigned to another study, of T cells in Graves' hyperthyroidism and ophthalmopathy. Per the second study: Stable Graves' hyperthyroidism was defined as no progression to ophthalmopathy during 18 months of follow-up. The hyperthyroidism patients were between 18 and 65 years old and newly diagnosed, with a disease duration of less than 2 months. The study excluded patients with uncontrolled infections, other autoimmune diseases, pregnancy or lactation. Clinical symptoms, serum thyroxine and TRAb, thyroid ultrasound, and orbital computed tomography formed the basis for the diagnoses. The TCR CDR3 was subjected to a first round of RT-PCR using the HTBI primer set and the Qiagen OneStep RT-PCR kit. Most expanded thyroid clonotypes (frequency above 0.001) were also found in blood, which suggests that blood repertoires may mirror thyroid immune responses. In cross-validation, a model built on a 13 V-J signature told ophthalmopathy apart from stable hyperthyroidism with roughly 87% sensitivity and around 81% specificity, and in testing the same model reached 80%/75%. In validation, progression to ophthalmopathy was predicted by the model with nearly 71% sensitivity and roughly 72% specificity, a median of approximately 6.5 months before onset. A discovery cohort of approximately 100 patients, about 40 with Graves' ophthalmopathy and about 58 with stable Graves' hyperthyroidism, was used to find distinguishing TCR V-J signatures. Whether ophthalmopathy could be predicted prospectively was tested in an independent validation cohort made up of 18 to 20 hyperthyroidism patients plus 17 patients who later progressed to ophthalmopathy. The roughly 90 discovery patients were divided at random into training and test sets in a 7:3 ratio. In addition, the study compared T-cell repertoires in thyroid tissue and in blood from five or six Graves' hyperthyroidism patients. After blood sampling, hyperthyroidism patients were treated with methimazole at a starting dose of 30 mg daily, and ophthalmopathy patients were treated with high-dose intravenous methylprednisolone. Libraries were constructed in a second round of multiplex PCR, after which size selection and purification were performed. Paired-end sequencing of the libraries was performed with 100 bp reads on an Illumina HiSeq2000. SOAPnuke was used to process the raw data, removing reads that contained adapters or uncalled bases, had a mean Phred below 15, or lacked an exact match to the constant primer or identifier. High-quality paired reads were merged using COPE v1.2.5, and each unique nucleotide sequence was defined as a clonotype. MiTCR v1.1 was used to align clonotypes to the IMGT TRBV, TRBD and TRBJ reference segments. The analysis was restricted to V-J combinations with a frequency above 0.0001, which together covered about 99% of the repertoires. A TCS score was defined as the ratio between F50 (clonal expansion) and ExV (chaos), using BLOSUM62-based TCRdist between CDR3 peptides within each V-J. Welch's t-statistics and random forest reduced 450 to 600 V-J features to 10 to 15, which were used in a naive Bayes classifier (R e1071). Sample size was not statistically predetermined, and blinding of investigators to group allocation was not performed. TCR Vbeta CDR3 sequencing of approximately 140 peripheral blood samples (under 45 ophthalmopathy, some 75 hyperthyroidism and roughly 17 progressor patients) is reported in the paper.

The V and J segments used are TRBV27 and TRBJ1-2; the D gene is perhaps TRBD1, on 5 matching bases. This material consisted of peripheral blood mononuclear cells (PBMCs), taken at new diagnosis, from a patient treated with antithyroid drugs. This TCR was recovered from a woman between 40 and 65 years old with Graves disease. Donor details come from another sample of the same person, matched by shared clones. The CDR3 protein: CASSLNPQGFGYTF. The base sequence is TGTGCCAGCAGTTTAAACCCGCAGGGCTTTGGCTACACCTTC.